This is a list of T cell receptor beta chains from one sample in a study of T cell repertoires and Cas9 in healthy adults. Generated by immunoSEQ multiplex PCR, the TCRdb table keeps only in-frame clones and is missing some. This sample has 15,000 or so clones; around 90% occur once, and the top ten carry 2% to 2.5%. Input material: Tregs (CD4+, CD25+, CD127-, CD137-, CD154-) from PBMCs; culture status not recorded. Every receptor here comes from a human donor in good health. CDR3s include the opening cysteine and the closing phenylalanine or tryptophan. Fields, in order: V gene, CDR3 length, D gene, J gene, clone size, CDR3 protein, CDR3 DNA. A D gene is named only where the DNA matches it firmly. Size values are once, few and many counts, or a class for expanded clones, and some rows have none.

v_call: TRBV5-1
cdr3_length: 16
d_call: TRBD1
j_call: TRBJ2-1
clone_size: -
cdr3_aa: CASSLTGTAPGNEQFF
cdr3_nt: TGCGCCAGCAGCTTAACCGGGACAGCCCCAGGCAATGAGCAGTTCTTC

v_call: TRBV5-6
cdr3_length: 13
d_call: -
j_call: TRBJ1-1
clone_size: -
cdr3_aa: CASSFRPGTEAFF
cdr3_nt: TGTGCCAGCAGCTTTCGGCCCGGCACTGAAGCTTTCTTT

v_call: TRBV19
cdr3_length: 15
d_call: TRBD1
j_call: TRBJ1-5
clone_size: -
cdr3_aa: CASDLGQTSNQPQHF
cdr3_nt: TGTGCCAGTGACCTGGGACAGACTAGCAATCAGCCCCAGCATTTT

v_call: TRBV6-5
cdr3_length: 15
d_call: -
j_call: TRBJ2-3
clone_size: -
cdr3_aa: CASSYSWAPSDTQYF
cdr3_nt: TGTGCCAGCAGTTACTCGTGGGCTCCCTCAGATACGCAGTATTTT

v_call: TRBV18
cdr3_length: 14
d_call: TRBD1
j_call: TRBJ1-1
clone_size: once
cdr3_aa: CASSRTGLLSEAFF
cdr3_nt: TGTGCCAGCTCACGGACAGGGTTGCTCTCTGAAGCTTTCTTT

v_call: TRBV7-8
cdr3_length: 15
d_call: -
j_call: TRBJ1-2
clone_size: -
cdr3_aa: CASSFLPGFNYGYTF
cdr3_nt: TGTGCCAGCAGCTTTTTGCCCGGATTCAACTATGGCTACACCTTC

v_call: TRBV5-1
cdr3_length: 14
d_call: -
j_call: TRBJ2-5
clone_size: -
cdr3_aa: CASSLEWGQETQYF
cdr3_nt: TGCGCCAGCAGCTTGGAGTGGGGACAAGAGACCCAGTACTTC

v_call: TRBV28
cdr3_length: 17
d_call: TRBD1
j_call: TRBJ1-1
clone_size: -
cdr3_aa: CASSLWTGGFANTEAFF
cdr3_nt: TGTGCCAGCAGTTTATGGACAGGGGGCTTCGCGAACACTGAAGCTTTCTTT

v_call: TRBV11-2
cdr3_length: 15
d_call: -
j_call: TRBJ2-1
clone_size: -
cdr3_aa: CASSGGWGSVYEQFF
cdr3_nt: TGTGCCAGCAGCGGCGGGTGGGGTTCGGTCTATGAGCAGTTCTTC

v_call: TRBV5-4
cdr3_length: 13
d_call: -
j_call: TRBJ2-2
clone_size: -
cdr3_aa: CASRSNVAGELFF
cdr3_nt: TGTGCCAGCAGATCTAACGTGGCCGGGGAGCTGTTTTTT

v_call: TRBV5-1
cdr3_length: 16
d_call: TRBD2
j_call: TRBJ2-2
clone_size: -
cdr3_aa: CASSFLGGLATGELFF
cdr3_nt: TGCGCCAGCAGCTTCCTCGGGGGACTAGCGACCGGGGAGCTGTTTTTT

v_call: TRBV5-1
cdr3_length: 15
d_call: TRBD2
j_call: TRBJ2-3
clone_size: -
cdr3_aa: CASSLGSGGSYTQYF
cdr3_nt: TGCGCCAGCAGCTTGGGTAGCGGGGGGTCCTATACGCAGTATTTT

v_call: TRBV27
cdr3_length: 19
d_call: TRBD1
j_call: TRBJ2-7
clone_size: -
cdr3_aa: CASSLCRDREPPRDYEQYF
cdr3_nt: TGTGCCAGCAGTTTATGCCGGGACAGGGAGCCCCCTAGGGACTACGAGCAGTACTTC

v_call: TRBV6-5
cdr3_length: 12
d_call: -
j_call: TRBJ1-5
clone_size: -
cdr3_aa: CASRGGNQPQHF
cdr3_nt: TGTGCCAGCAGGGGAGGGAATCAGCCCCAGCATTTT

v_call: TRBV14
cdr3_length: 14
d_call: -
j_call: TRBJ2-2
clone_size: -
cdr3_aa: CASSPDRNTGELFF
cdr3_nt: TGTGCCAGCAGCCCGGACAGAAACACCGGGGAGCTGTTTTTT

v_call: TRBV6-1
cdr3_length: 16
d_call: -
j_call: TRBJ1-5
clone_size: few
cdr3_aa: CATSATGRGLFQPQHF
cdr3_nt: TGTGCCACCAGTGCCACCGGGAGGGGGTTGTTCCAGCCCCAGCATTTT

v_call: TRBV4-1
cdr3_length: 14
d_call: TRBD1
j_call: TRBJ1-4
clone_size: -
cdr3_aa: CASRKTGSKEKLFF
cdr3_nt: TGCGCCAGCAGGAAGACAGGGTCTAAGGAAAAACTGTTTTTT

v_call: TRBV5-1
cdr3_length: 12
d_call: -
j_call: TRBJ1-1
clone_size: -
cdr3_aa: CASSLEGDTAFF
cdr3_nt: TGCGCCAGCAGCTTAGAGGGGGATACGGCTTTCTTT

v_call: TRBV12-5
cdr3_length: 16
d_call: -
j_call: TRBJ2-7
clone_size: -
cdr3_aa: CASGFGPGLTAYEQYF
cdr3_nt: TGTGCTAGTGGTTTCGGACCGGGACTCACGGCTTACGAGCAGTACTTC

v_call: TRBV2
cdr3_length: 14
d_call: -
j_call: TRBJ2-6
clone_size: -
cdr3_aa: CASKVRSGANVLTF
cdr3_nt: TGTGCCAGCAAGGTTAGGTCTGGGGCCAACGTCCTGACTTTC

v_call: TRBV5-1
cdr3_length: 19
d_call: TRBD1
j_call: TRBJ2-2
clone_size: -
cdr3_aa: CASSLSGQGALIGTGELFF
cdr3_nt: TGCGCCAGCAGCTTGTCTGGGCAGGGGGCGTTGATTGGCACCGGGGAGCTGTTTTTT

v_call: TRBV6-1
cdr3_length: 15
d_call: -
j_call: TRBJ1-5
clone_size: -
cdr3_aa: CASSRSGEVFQPQHF
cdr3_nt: TGTGCCAGCAGTCGATCAGGGGAAGTCTTTCAGCCCCAGCATTTT

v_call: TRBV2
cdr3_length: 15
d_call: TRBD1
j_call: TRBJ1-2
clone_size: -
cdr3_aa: CASSEAGQGIDGYTF
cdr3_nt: TGTGCCAGCAGTGAAGCGGGACAGGGAATCGATGGCTACACCTTC

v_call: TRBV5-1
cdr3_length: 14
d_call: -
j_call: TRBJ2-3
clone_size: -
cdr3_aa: CASSLEGYTDTQYF
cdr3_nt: TGCGCCAGCAGCTTGGAAGGGTACACAGATACGCAGTATTTT

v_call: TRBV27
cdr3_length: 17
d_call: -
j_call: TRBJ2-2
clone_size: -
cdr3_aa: CASSLSPIRPNTGELFF
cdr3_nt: TGTGCCAGCAGTTTATCTCCTATCAGGCCGAACACCGGGGAGCTGTTTTTT

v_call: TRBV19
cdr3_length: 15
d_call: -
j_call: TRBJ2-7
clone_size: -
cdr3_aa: CASSIASRSPYEQYF
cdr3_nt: TGTGCCAGTAGTATTGCTAGCCGATCCCCCTACGAGCAGTACTTC

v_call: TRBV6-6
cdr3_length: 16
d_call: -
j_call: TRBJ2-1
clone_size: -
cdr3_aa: CASTGFLARTYNEQFF
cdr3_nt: TGTGCCAGCACTGGGTTCTTGGCTAGAACCTACAATGAGCAGTTCTTC

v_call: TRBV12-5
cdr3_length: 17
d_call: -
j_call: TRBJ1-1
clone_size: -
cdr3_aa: CASGLVRRRLGDTEAFF
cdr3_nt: TGTGCTAGTGGTTTGGTACGGAGGCGTCTGGGGGACACTGAAGCTTTCTTT

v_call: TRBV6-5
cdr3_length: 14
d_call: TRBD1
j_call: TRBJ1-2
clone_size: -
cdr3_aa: CASKSGGRVDGYTF
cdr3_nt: TGTGCCAGCAAGTCAGGGGGGAGGGTTGATGGCTACACCTTC

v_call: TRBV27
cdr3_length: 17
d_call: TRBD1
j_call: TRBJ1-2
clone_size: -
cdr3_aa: CASSFTPQTGVVSGYTF
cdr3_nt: TGTGCCAGCAGTTTTACCCCACAGACAGGGGTTGTAAGTGGCTACACCTTC

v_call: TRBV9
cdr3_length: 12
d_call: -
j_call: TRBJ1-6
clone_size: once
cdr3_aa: CASSVGASPLHF
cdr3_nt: TGTGCCAGCAGCGTAGGAGCTTCACCCCTCCACTTT

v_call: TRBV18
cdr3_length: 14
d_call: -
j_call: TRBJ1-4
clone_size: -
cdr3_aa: CASSPSSGNEKLFF
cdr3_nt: TGTGCCAGCTCACCAAGCTCGGGGAATGAAAAACTGTTTTTT

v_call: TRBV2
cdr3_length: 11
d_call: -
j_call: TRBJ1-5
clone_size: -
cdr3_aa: CASKGIRAQHF
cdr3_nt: TGTGCCAGCAAGGGAATACGAGCCCAGCATTTT

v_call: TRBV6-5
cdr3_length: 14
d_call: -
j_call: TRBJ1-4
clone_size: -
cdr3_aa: CASRTGGRNEKLFF
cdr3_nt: TGTGCCAGCAGAACGGGGGGACGGAATGAAAAACTGTTTTTT

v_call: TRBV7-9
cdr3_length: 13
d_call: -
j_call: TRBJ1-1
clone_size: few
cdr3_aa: CASSMRQNTEAFF
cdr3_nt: TGTGCCAGCAGCATGAGACAGAACACTGAAGCTTTCTTT

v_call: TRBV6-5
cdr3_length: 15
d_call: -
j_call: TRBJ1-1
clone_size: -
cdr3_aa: CASSYRGAMNTEAFF
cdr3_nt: TGTGCCAGCAGTTACCGGGGGGCAATGAACACTGAAGCTTTCTTT

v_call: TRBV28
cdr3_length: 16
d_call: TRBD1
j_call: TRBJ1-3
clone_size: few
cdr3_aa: CATGQGSFLSGNTIYF
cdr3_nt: TGTGCCACGGGACAGGGGAGTTTCTTATCGGGAAACACCATATATTTT

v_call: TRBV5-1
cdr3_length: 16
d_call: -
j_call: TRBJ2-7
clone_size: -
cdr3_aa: CASSLGFSQGSHEQYF
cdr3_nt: TGCGCCAGCAGCTTGGGGTTTTCACAGGGAAGCCACGAGCAGTACTTC

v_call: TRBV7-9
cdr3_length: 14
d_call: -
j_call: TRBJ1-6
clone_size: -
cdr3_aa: CASSRNSYNSPLHF
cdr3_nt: TGTGCCAGCAGCCGAAACTCCTATAATTCACCCCTCCACTTT

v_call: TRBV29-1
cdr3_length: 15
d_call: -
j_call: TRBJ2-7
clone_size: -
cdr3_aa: CSVADSGQGYYEQYF
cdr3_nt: TGCAGCGTGGCCGACTCGGGACAAGGATACTACGAGCAGTACTTC

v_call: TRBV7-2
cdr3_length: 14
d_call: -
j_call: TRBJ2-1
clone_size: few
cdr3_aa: CASSLAVRAGEQFF
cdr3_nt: TGTGCCAGCAGCTTAGCGGTCAGGGCGGGTGAGCAGTTCTTC

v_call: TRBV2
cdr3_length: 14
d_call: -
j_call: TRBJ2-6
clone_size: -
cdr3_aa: CASSVLTGANVLTF
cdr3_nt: TGTGCCAGCAGTGTACTCACTGGGGCCAACGTCCTGACTTTC

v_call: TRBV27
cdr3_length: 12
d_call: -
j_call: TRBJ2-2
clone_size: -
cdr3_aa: CASSEAAGELFF
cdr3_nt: TGTGCCAGCAGTGAAGCGGCCGGGGAGCTGTTTTTT

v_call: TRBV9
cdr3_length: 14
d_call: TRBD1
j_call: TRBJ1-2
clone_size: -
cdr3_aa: CASSAGQGNYGYTF
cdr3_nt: TGTGCCAGCAGCGCGGGACAGGGCAACTATGGCTACACCTTC

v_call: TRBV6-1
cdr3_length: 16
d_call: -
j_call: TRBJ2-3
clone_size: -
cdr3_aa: CASSDSPWVGTDTQYF
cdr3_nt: TGTGCCAGCAGTGACAGTCCTTGGGTTGGGACAGATACGCAGTATTTT

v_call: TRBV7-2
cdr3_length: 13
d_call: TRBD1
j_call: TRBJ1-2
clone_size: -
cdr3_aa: CASSPQGNYGYTF
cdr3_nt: TGTGCCAGCAGCCCACAGGGGAACTATGGCTACACCTTC

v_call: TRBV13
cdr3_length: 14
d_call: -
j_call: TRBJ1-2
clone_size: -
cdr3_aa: CASSLLGGVHGYTF
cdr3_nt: TGTGCCAGCAGCTTATTGGGGGGCGTACATGGCTACACCTTC

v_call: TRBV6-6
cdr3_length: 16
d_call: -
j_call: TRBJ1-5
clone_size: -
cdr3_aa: CASSYGTKNSNQPQHF
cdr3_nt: TGTGCCAGCAGTTACGGGACGAAAAATAGCAATCAGCCCCAGCATTTT

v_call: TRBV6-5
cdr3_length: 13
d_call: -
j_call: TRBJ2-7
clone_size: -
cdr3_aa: CASRDSNRGEQYF
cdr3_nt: TGTGCCAGCAGAGACAGCAATCGCGGCGAGCAGTACTTC